This T cell receptor (beta chain) appears in the sequencing data of a study of untreated major depressive disorder. Each depressed patient was pairwise matched to a non-depressed control for sex, age, current smoking status and body mass index. Among patients, depression was moderate to severe. Repertoires were generated with immunoSEQ multiplex PCR, while TCRdb's copy carries only in-frame clones and drops some. The sample lists some 27,000 clones; around 93% were seen once. The TCR was taken from a woman aged 25-40 years with major depressive disorder. The specimen was CD4+ T cells from PBMCs.

The CDR3 coding sequence is TGTGCCAGCAGTCCGATGGGAGGCTCGGGGACCCAGTACTTC. Translated, it gives CASSPMGGSGTQYF. The chain couples TRBV28 to TRBJ2-5, with D maybe TRBD2 (6 bases). Trimming shortened V by 5 bases and J by 7 bases, and 17 bases separated the two germline ends. This CDR3 comprises 14 residues. Germline V lookup: CDR1 MDHEN, CDR2 SYDVKM.